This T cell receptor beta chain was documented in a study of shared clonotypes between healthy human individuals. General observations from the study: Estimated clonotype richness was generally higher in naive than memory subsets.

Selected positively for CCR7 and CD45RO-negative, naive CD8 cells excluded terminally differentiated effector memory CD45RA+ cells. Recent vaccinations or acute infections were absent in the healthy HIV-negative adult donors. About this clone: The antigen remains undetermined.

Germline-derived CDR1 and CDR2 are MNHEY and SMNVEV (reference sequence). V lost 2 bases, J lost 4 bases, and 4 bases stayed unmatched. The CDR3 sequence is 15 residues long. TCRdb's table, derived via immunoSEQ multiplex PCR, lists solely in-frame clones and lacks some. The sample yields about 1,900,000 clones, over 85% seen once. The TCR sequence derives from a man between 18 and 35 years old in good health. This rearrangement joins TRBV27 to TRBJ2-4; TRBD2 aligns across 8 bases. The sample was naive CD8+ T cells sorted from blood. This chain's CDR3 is CASSLVSSGKNIQYF. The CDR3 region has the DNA TGTGCCAGCAGTTTAGTGTCTAGCGGGAAAAACATTCAGTACTTC.